The 5 T cell receptor beta chains presented below share a single source sample, sequenced in a study of post-analysis software for immune sequencing data. Notes on the study in general: The five TRBV segments detected at higher frequency in patients than in controls included TRBV5-6, TRBV5-1 and TRBV20-1.

Incorporated into the TCR beta cDNA libraries were unique molecular identifiers, which served to reduce PCR and sequencing biases. TCRdb passed the PCR reads through MiXCR, listing each CDR3 protein once. This table has about 680,000 distinct CDR3 sequences, 55% to 70% appearing once. Their cognate antigens are unknown. The source material was blood. The receptors were sampled from a girl aged 2 to 10 with multiple sclerosis.

This clonotype was picked up one time. V and J are TRBV30 and TRBJ1-1; a weak D match, TRBD1 (5 bases). Germline-derived CDR1 and CDR2 are GTSNPN and SVGIG (reference sequence). This CDR3 contains 12 residues. V was pared by 4 bases and J by 8 bases, with 14 bases between. The CDR3 reads CAWTSTGIEAFF. CDR3 coding DNA: TGTGCCTGGACATCTACAGGAATAGAAGCTTTCTTT.

V and J are TRBV5-1 and TRBJ1-1, with D possibly matching TRBD1 (6 bases). V was shortened by 2 bases and J by 10 bases, with 15 bases between the two germline ends. The CDR3 has 13 amino acids. Germline values: CDR1 SGHRS, CDR2 YFSETQ. The CDR3 loop is CASSFTGAAGAFF. CDR3 DNA sequence: TGCGCCAGCAGCTTCACGGGGGCAGCGGGAGCTTTCTTT.

In this sample, this clonotype turned up a few times. The chain's CDR3 is CASSYANYGYTF. CDR3 DNA: TGTGCCAGCAGTTACGCGAACTATGGCTACACCTTC. The gene calls are TRBV6-5 and TRBJ1-2; D gene unclear. CDR3 length: 12 residues. Trimming pared 2 bases from V and 2 bases from J, leaving 3 bases between. CDR1 MNHEY and CDR2 SVGAGI come from the germline V gene.

V is TRBV20-1 and J is TRBJ2-2; D perhaps matches TRBD1 (5 bases). The CDR3 consists of 14 residues. V was clipped by 6 bases and J by 1 base, with 12 bases between them. CDR1 DFQATT and CDR2 SNEGSKA come from the germline V gene (reference sequence). This chain's CDR3 is CSAQGNLNTGELFF. CDR3 sequence (DNA): TGCAGTGCCCAGGGAAACTTGAACACCGGGGAGCTGTTTTTT.

CDR3 nucleotide sequence: TGTGCCACCAGTGTCACTAGCGGTAGCACAGATACGCAGTATTTT. It yields the protein CATSVTSGSTDTQYF. V usage is TRBV24-1 and J usage is TRBJ2-3; 8 bases line up with TRBD2. The CDR3 length is 15 residues. V dropped 5 bases and J dropped 0; count of bases not matched to a gene: 3. Germline loops: CDR1 KGHDR, CDR2 SFDVKD.